The 7 T cell receptor beta chains below were found in one sample sequenced in a study of shared clonotypes between healthy human individuals. Sequenced by immunoSEQ multiplex PCR; TCRdb stores in-frame clones only, minus some. The table records hundreds of thousands of clones, around 78% of them present only once. The sample taken for sequencing was PBMCs. These receptors all stem from a middle-aged woman in good health. Some clones in this sample may be carry-over from other donors' samples.

This chain uses TRBV5-1 with TRBJ2-7; possibly TRBD2 for D (5 bases). Germline lookup yields CDR1 SGHRS and CDR2 YFSETQ. This CDR3 is built from 17 residues. Between the trimmed V and J ends, which lost 4 bases and 4 bases, there was a span of 24 bases. The CDR3 sequence: CASSKTSSTWSGYEQYF. CDR3 sequence (DNA): TGCGCCAGCAGCAAAACTTCAAGTACGTGGAGCGGTTACGAGCAGTACTTC.

This chain uses TRBV18 with TRBJ2-7, with TRBD2 identical over 8 bases. The CDR3 runs to 16 residues. Germline CDR1 and CDR2: KGHSH and LQKENI. The V and J ends lost 3 bases and 4 bases, in that order; junction bases with no gene match: 11. CDR3 loop: CASSPPGGDAGYEQYF. CDR3 nucleotide sequence: TGTGCCAGCTCACCTCCCGGGGGGGACGCCGGGTACGAGCAGTACTTC.

The chain recombines TRBV7-9 with TRBJ2-3; 7 bases fit TRBD1. The CDR3 loop spans 15 amino acids. Trimming cost V 7 bases and J 0 bases; bases outside gene matches: 7. The germline V gene has CDR1 SEHNR and CDR2 FQNEAQ (reference sequence). The CDR3 nucleotides read TGTGCCAGCAACCCCGGGACAGTAAGCACAGATACGCAGTATTTT. Translating gives CASNPGTVSTDTQYF.

The chain recombines TRBV11-2 with TRBJ2-5, with 11 bases fitting TRBD2. Trimming took 3 bases from V and 5 from J; bases not matched to a gene: 17. The germline V gene encodes CDR1 SGHAT and CDR2 FQNNGV. This CDR3 region has 19 residues. CDR3 coding DNA: TGTGCCAGCAGCTTGGAGGGAGCGCTAGCGGGAGGAGATTGGGAGACCCAGTACTTC. Protein product: CASSLEGALAGGDWETQYF.

This clone was picked up one time. This sequence joins TRBV6-1 and TRBJ2-1, with D possibly being TRBD1 (6 bases). In germline, CDR1 is MNHNS, CDR2 SASEGT. The CDR3 consists of 12 residues. Trimming took 6 bases from V and 9 from J, leaving 12 bases between them. The CDR3 loop is CASRKTGLEQFF. The CDR3 DNA sequence: TGTGCCAGCAGAAAAACAGGGCTTGAGCAGTTCTTC.

The chain combines TRBV28 with TRBJ1-2, with 9 bases that match TRBD1. Trimming took 7 bases from V and 8 from J; bases not matched to a gene: 11. The CDR3 covers 14 residues. Germline CDR1 is MDHEN and CDR2 is SYDVKM. Written as DNA, the CDR3 is TGTGCCAGCACCATCAGTCAGGACAGGGGAGGCTACACCTTC. Its translation is CASTISQDRGGYTF.

The chain joins TRBV11-3 to TRBJ2-1, with D hard to call. Deletions cut 4 bases from V and 3 bases from J, with 10 bases between. From germline, CDR1 is SGHNT and CDR2 YENEEA. This CDR3 is built from 14 residues. CDR3 nucleotide sequence: TGTGCCAGCAGCTCAAACTCCGGCTACAATGAGCAGTTCTTC. Protein product: CASSSNSGYNEQFF.